This entry is about one TCR beta chain. Antigen unknown. This entry comes from a study of OX40 agonist ivuxolimab in advanced cancers. Study-level results: Clonal expansion in partial responders at 0.1-3.0 mg/kg ranked among the lowest. No antigen was identified for the clonally expanded peripheral T cells.

Generated by immunoSEQ multiplex PCR, the TCRdb table keeps only in-frame clones and is missing some. This table has tens of thousands of clones, about 82% appearing once. The V gene lost 4 bases and the J gene lost 9 bases, with 11 bases spanning the gap. CDR1 and CDR2 (germline): SGDLS, YYNGEE. The CDR3 has 13 residues. Sequences were derived from CD4+ or CD8+ T cells sorted from blood, sampled in a trial of the OX40 agonist ivuxolimab. This clonotype was sampled from an adult with an advanced solid tumor such as melanoma, head and neck, liver or kidney cancer. The chain links TRBV9 to TRBJ1-6, with no clear D. CDR3 residues: CASSPWVGSPLHF. The DNA of the CDR3 is TGTGCCAGCAGCCCCTGGGTGGGTTCACCCCTCCACTTT.